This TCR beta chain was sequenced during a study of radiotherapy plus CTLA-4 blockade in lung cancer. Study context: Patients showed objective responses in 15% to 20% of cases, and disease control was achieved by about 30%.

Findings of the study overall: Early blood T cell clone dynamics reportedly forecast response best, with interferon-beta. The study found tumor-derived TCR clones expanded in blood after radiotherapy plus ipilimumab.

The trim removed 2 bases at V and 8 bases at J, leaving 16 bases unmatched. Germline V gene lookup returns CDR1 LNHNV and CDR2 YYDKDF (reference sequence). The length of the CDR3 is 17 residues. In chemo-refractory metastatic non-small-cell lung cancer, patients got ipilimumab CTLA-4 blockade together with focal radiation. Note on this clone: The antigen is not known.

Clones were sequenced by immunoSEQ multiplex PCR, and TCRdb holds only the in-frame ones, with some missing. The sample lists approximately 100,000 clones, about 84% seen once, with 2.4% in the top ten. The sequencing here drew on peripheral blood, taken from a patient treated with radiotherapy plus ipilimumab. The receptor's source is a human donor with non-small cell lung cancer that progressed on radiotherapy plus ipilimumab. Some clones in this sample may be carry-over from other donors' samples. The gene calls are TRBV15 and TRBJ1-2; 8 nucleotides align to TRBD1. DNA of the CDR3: TGTGCCACCAGCAGATTGGGAAACCCCGGACAGGGTCACGGCTACACCTTC. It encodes CATSRLGNPGQGHGYTF.